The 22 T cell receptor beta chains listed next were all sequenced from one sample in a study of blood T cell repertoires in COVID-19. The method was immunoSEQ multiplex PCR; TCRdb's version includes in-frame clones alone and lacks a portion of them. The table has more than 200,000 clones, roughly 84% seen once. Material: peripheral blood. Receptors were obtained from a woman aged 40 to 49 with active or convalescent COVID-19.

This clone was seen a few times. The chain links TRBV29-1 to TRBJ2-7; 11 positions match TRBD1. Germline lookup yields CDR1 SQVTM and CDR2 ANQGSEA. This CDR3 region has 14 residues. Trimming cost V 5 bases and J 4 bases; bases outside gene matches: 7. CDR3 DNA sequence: TGCAGCGTTATACTTGGACAGGGGGCTTACGAGCAGTACTTC. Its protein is CSVILGQGAYEQYF.

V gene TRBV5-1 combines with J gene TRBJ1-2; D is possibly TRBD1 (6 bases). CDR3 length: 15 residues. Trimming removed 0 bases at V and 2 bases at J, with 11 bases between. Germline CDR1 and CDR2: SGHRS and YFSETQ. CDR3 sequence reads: CASSLGTAANYGYTF. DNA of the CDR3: TGCGCCAGCAGCTTGGGGACAGCCGCCAACTATGGCTACACCTTC.

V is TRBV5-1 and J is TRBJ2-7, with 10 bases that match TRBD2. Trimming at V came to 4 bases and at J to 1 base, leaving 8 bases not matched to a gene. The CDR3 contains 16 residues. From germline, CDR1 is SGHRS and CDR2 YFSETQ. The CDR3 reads CASSEQVAGGSYEQYF. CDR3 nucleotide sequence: TGCGCCAGCAGCGAACAGGTAGCGGGGGGTTCCTACGAGCAGTACTTC.

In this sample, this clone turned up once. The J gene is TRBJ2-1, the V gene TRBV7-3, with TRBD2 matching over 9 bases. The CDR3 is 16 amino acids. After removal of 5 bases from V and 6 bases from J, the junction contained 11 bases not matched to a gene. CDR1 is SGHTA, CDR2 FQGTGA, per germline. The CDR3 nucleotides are TGTGCCAGCAGCCTTTTAGCGGGGGCCAGTTTCAATGAGCAGTTCTTC. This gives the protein CASSLLAGASFNEQFF.

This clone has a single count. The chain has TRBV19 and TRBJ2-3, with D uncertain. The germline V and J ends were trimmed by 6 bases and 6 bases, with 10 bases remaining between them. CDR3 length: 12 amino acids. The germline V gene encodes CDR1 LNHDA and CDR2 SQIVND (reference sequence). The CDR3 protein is CASRDYGDTQYF. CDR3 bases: TGTGCCAGTAGAGATTACGGGGATACGCAGTATTTT. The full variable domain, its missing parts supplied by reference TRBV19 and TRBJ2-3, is DGGITQSPKYLFRKEGQNVTLSCEQNLNHDAMYWYRQDPGQGLRLIYYSQIVNDFQKGDIAEGYSVSREKKESFPLTVTSAQKNPTAFYLCASRDYGDTQYFGPGTRLTVL.

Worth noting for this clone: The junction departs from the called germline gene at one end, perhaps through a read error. The CDR3: CACRAGRTDTQYF. The CDR3 coding sequence is TGTGCCTGCAGAGCGGGGCGCACAGATACGCAGTATTTT. The chain employs TRBV5-4 and TRBJ2-3; TRBD2 matches at 7 bases. Germline V lookup: CDR1 SGHNT, CDR2 YYREEE (reference sequence). The CDR3 extends over 13 amino acids. Drawing the rest from reference TRBV5-4 and TRBJ2-3, the complete variable domain is ETGVTQSPTHLIKTRGQQVTLRCSSQSGHNTVSWYQQALGQGPQFIFQYYREEENGRGNFPPRFSGLQFPNYSSELNVNALELDDSALYLCACRAGRTDTQYFGPGTRLTVL.

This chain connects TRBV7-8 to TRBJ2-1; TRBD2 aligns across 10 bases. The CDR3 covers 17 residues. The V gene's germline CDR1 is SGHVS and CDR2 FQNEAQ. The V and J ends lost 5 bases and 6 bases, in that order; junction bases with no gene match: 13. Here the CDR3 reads CASSRGTPPSGGNEQFF. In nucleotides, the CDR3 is TGTGCCAGCAGCCGCGGGACCCCACCTAGCGGGGGCAATGAGCAGTTCTTC.

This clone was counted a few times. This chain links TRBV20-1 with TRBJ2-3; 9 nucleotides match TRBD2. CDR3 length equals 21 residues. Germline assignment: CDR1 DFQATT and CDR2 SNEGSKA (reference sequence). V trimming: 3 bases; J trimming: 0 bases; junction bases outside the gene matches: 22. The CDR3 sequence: CSASFPTSFAGGPSSTDTQYF. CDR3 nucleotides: TGCAGTGCTAGTTTCCCCACAAGTTTCGCGGGGGGGCCTAGTAGCACAGATACGCAGTATTTT.

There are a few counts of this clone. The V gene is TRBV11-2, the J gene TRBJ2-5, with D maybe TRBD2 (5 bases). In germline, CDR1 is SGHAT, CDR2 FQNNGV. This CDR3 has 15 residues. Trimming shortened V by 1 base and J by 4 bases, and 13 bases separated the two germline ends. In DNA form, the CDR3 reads TGTGCCAGCAGCTTAGTCTTTGTGGGGAGAGAGACCCAGTACTTC. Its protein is CASSLVFVGRETQYF.

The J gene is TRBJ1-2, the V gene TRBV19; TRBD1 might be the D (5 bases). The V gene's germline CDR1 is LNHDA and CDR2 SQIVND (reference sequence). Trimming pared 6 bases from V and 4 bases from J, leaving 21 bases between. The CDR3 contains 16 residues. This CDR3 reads CASRSEREGRSYGYTF. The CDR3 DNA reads TGTGCCAGTAGATCAGAAAGGGAGGGACGGAGCTATGGCTACACCTTC.

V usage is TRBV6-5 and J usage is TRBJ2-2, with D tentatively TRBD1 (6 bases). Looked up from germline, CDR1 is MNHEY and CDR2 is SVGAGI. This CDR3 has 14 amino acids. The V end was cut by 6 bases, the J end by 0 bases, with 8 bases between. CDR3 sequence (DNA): TGTGCCAGCAGACAGGGATCGAACACCGGGGAGCTGTTTTTT. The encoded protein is CASRQGSNTGELFF.

The CDR3 DNA reads as TGCGCCAGCAGCCACCTCGAAGGGGGCTCTGGAAACACCATATATTTT. Amino acid sequence: CASSHLEGGSGNTIYF. The chain combines TRBV5-1 with TRBJ1-3; tentatively, D is TRBD1 (6 bases). From germline, CDR1 is SGHRS and CDR2 YFSETQ. There are 16 residues in the CDR3. V gave up 4 bases and J gave up 0 bases, with 14 bases separating them. The variable domain in full, completed from reference TRBV5-1 and TRBJ1-3, reads KAGVTQTPRYLIKTRGQQVTLSCSPISGHRSVSWYQQTPGQGLQFLFEYFSETQRNKGNFPGRFSGRQFSNSRSEMNVSTLELGDSALYLCASSHLEGGSGNTIYFGEGSWLTVV.

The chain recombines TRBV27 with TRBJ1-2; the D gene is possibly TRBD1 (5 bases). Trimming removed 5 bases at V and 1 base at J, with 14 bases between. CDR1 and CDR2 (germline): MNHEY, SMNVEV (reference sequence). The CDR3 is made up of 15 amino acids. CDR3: CASSPYRSLNYGYTF. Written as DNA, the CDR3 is TGTGCCAGCAGTCCTTACAGGTCCCTTAACTATGGCTACACCTTC.

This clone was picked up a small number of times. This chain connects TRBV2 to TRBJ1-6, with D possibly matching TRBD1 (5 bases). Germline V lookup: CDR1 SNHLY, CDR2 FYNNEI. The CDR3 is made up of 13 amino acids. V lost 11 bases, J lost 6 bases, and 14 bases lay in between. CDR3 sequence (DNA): TGTGCCGGGGGGGGATTTGGTAATTCACCCCTCCACTTT. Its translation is CAGGGFGNSPLHF.

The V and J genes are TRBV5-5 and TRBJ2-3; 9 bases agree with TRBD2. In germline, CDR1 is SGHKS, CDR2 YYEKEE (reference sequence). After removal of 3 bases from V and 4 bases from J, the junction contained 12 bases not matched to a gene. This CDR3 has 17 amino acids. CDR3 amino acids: CASSSYRSGGPADTQYF. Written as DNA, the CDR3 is TGTGCCAGCAGCTCATACCGGAGCGGGGGGCCCGCAGATACGCAGTATTTT.

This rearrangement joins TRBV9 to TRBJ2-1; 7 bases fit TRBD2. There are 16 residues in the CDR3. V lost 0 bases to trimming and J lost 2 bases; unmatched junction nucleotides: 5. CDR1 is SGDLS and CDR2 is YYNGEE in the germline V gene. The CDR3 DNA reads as TGTGCCAGCAGCGTAGGAGGGCGGGGGACCTACAATGAGCAGTTCTTC. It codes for CASSVGGRGTYNEQFF.

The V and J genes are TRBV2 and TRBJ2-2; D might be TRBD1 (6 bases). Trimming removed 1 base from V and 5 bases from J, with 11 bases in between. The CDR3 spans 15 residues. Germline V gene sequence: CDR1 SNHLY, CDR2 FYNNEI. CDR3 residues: CASSEEQGRTGELFF. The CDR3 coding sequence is TGTGCCAGCAGTGAAGAACAGGGAAGGACCGGGGAGCTGTTTTTT.

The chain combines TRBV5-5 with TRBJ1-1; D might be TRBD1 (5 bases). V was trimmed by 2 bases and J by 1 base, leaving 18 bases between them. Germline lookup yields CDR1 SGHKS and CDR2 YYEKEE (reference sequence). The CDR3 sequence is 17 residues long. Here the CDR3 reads CASSFLDGPRGNTEAFF. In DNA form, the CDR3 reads TGTGCCAGCAGCTTTCTGGACGGACCTAGGGGGAACACTGAAGCTTTCTTT.

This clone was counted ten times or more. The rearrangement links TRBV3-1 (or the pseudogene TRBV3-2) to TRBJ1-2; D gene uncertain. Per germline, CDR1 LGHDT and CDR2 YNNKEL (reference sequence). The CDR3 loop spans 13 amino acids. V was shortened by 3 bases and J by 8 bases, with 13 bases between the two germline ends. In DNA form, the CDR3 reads TGTGCCAGCAGCCATAGGCATAACGGGGGCTACACCTTC. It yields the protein CASSHRHNGGYTF.

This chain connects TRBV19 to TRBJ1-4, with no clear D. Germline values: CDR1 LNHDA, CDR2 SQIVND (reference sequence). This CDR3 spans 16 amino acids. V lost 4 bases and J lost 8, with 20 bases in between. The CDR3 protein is CASSSQAASLGEKLFF. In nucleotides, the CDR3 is TGTGCCAGTAGTAGTCAGGCCGCTTCGCTTGGGGAAAAACTGTTTTTT. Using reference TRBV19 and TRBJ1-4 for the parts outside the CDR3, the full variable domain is DGGITQSPKYLFRKEGQNVTLSCEQNLNHDAMYWYRQDPGQGLRLIYYSQIVNDFQKGDIAEGYSVSREKKESFPLTVTSAQKNPTAFYLCASSSQAASLGEKLFFGSGTQLSVL.

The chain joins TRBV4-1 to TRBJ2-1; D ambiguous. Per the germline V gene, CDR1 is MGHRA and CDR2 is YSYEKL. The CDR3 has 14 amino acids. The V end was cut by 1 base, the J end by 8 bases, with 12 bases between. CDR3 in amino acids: CASSQAPRVDEQFF. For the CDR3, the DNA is TGCGCCAGCAGCCAAGCCCCTCGGGTGGATGAGCAGTTCTTC.

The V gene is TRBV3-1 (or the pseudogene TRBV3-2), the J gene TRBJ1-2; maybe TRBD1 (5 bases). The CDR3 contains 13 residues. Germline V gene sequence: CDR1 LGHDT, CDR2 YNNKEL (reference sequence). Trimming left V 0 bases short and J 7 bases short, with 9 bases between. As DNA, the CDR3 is TGTGCCAGCAGCCAAGACCGGGGGACTGGCTACACCTTC. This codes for CASSQDRGTGYTF.